This is a list of T cell receptor beta chains from one sample in a study of OX40 agonist ivuxolimab in advanced cancers. Profiling relied on immunoSEQ multiplex PCR, and the TCRdb table lists in-frame clones only, not all of them. The sample shows approximately 100,000 clones, over 85% of them seen only once. The input for sequencing was CD4+ or CD8+ T cells sorted from blood, taken in a trial of the OX40 agonist ivuxolimab. The receptors originated from an adult with an advanced solid tumor such as melanoma, head and neck, liver or kidney cancer. Both conserved end residues are part of each CDR3. Fields, in order: J gene, V gene, D gene, CDR3 DNA, CDR3 protein. A D gene is named only where the DNA matches it firmly.

>TRBJ2-5|TRBV4-3|TRBD2
TGCGCCAGCAGCTACACGACTAGCGGGCAAGAGACCCAGTACTTC
CASSYTTSGQETQYF
>TRBJ2-5|TRBV18|-
TGTGCCAGCTCACAATCCAGCGAAGAGACCCAGTACTTC
CASSQSSEETQYF
>TRBJ2-7|TRBV4-3|TRBD2
TGCGCCAGCAGCCAGTCGGTCGGGGGGGCCTACGAGCAGTACTTC
CASSQSVGGAYEQYF
>TRBJ2-2|TRBV7-2|-
TGTGCCAGCAGCTCCCCTGTTCCCGGGGAGCTGTTTTTT
CASSSPVPGELFF
>TRBJ2-7|TRBV10-1|-
TGCGCCAGCAGTGAGGGCGACAGTTCCTACGAGCAGTACTTC
CASSEGDSSYEQYF
>TRBJ1-2|TRBV5-6|-
TGTGCCAGCAGCTTATCTGGACAGAACTATGGCTACACCTTC
CASSLSGQNYGYTF
>TRBJ1-1|TRBV30|TRBD1
TGTGCCTGGAGGTGGGGACAGGGGAACACTGAAGCTTTCTTT
CAWRWGQGNTEAFF
>TRBJ1-6|TRBV10-3|-
TGTGCCATCAGTGGGGACCCCTTGACAAAGACTTCACCCCTCCACTTT
CAISGDPLTKTSPLHF
>TRBJ1-6|TRBV5-6|-
TGTGCCAGCAGCGGGTACAGCTTTAATTCACCCCTCCACTTT
CASSGYSFNSPLHF
>TRBJ1-1|TRBV19|-
TGCTGGAGCCCGAACACTGAAGCTTTCTTT
CWSPNTEAFF